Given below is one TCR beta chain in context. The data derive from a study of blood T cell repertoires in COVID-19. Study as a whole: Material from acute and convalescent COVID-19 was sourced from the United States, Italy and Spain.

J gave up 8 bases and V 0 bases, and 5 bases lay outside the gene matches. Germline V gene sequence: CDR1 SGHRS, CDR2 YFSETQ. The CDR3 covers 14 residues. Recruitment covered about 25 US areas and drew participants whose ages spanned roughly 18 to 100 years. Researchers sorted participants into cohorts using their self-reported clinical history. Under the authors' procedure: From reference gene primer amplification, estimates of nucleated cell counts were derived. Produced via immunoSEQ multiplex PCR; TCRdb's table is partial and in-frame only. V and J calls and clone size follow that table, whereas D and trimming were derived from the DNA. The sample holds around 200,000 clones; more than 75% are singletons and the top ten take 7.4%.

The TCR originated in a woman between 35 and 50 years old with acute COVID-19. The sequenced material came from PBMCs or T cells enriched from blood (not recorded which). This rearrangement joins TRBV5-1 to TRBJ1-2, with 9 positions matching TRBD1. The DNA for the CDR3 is TGCGCCAGCAGCTTGGAGACAGGGGGTGGCGGCTACACCTTC. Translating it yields CASSLETGGGGYTF.